One TCR beta chain is described in this entry. Its antigen is unidentified. Produced via immunoSEQ multiplex PCR; TCRdb's table is partial and in-frame only. The sample lists 200,000 or so clones; about 86% were seen once. The data derive from a study of T cell responses to AZD1222 COVID-19 vaccine. Study-level background: Second-dose groups at about 4 or about 12 weeks were pooled.

Findings and limits, study-wide: After the peak T cell response, and only then, were repertoires sampled. Only five to seven AZD1222 recipients were seropositive at baseline. Among vaccine-associated CD4 TCRs, coverage spanned spike, with dominance at 160-218 and 743-854.

The sequence derives from an adult in good health. Here the sequenced sample was peripheral blood, taken on day 0 of AZD1222 vaccination.

The CDR3 loop is CASSYIRGYGYTF. CDR3 in DNA: TGTGCCAGCAGTTACATCAGGGGGTATGGCTACACCTTC. V gene TRBV6-5 combines with J gene TRBJ1-2; 7 bases are a match to TRBD1. Germline V lookup: CDR1 MNHEY, CDR2 SVGAGI. The CDR3 totals 13 residues. V shed 2 bases and J 5 bases; nucleotides not matched to a gene: 2.